These T cell receptor beta chains were read from a single sample in a study of CD8 T cells in ankylosing spondylitis. Each CDR3 protein is one row after TCRdb ran MiXCR on the 5' RACE reads. The sample holds about 240,000 distinct CDR3 sequences, about 10% seen once. Sequencing was done on a sample of blood, either unsorted or a sorted T cell fraction (not recorded which). These receptors were collected from a male donor with ankylosing spondylitis or in good health (not recorded which). CDR3s include the opening cysteine and the closing phenylalanine or tryptophan.

v_call,cdr3_aa
TRBV29-1,CSAGTKLYEQYF
TRBV5-1,CASSPSLAGGTGELFF
TRBV15,CATSRAGTDYNYGYTF
TRBV20-1,CSARPTGDNEQFF
TRBV20-1,CSAPGSVGETQYF
TRBV15,CATSSGMVEQYF
TRBV27,CASSLSPWISGANVLTF
TRBV5-1,CASSASGGSNQPQHF
TRBV20-1,CSASEGLVVETQYF
TRBV12-3/TRBV12-4,CASSLRAGVFNEQYF
TRBV7-6,CASSYYRSGVSYNEQFF
TRBV3-1,CASSQDTAGHSPLHF
TRBV6-1,CASSVTGGSRSPLHF
TRBV3-1,CASSQDLDNQETQYF
TRBV12-3/TRBV12-4,CASRPGTGGGEQYF
TRBV20-1,CSARDYEQYF
TRBV7-9,CASSLAGLIGYTF
TRBV5-1,CASSLVLAGENEQFF
TRBV11-1,CASSPLRGASLYEQYF
TRBV28,CASSLGSGYEQFF
TRBV12-3/TRBV12-4,CASSGTGGGGELFF
TRBV20-1,CSARPGGDTEAFF
TRBV7-8,CASSLVVRGALHF
TRBV5-1,CASSPTQGLTEAFF
TRBV9,CASSVGLAGPTDTQYF
TRBV27,CASRGTGSPGQPQHF
TRBV28,CASSLGAPQHF
TRBV6-4,CASRDGGPTDTQYF
TRBV12-3/TRBV12-4,CASSFWRTNEQFF
TRBV6-5,CASSYSYRVMNTEAFF
TRBV6-1,CASSDLPIRYEQYF
TRBV6-1,CASSKGQGVSQPQHF
TRBV5-1,CASSLDFGSSYEQYF
TRBV12-3/TRBV12-4,CASSPSPYGYTF
TRBV9,CASSVARVPYGYTF
TRBV6-1,CASSSGTDSSYEQYF
TRBV28,CASSAQTGLDYSYEQYF
TRBV5-6,CASSLGGTPNEQFF
TRBV24-1,CATSDIYLSGELFF
TRBV25-1,CASSTANTEAFF
TRBV7-8,CASSPRLTGTGDSYGYTF
TRBV14,CASSQVIGAPPFTGNQPQHF
TRBV20-1,CSARPGDTEAFF
TRBV5-1,CASSFGLAGGFSYEQYF
TRBV11-2,CASSLVLSELEWLFF
TRBV12-3/TRBV12-4,CASSLGLAGGDSYEQYF
TRBV23-1,CASSQGRVQPQHF
TRBV5-1,CASSVIALTDTQYF
TRBV5-1,CASKAGGSYEQYF
TRBV7-3,CASSLTPKLAGVDDTQYF
TRBV29-1,CSVDHHATGGEYEQYF
TRBV3-1,CASSQGGGGSYEQYF